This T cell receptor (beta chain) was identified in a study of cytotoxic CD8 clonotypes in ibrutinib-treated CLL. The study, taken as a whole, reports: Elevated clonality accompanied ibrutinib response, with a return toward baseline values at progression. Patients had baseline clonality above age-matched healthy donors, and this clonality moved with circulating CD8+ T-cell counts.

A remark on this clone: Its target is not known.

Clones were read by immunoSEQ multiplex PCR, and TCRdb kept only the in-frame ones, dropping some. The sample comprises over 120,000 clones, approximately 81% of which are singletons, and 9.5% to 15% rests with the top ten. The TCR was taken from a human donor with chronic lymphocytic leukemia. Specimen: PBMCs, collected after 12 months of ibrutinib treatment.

CDR3 sequence (DNA): TGTGCCAGCAGCTCAGATAGGGACCACTACTACAATGAGCAGTTCTTC. The encoded protein is CASSSDRDHYYNEQFF. V and J are TRBV9 and TRBJ2-1; D tentatively fits TRBD1 or TRBD2 (5 bases each). The V gene lost 4 bases and the J gene lost 3 bases, with 17 bases spanning the gap. The CDR3 extends over 16 amino acids. The germline gives CDR1 SGDLS, CDR2 YYNGEE.